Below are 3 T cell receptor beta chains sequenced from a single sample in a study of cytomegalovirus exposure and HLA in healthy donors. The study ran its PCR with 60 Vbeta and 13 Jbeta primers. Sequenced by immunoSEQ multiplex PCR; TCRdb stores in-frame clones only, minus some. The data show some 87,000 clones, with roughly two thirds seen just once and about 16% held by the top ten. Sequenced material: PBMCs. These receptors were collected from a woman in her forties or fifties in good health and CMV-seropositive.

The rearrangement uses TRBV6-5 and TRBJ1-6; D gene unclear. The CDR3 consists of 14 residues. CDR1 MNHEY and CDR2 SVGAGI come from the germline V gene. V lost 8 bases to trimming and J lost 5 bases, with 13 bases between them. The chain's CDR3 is CASASGSHNSPLHF. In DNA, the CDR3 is TGTGCCAGCGCCTCCGGGTCTCATAATTCACCCCTCCACTTT.

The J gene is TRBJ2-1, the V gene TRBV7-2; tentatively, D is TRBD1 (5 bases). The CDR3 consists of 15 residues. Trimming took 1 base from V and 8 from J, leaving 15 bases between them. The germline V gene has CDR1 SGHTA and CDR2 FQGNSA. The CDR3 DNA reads TGTGCCAGCAGCTTAGGGGCAGGGTGGTTTGATGAGCAGTTCTTC. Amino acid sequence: CASSLGAGWFDEQFF.

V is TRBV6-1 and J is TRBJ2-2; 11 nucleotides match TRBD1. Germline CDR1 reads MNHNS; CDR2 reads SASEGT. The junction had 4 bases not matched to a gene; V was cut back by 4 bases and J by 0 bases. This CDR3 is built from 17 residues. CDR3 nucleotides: TGTGCCAGCAGTGCCGGGACAGGGGGTCCGAACACCGGGGAGCTGTTTTTT. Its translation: CASSAGTGGPNTGELFF.